Each of the 29 T cell receptor beta chains below was sequenced from the same sample in a study of cytomegalovirus exposure and HLA in healthy donors. PCR involved 60 Vbeta and 13 Jbeta primers. Only in-frame clones appear in the TCRdb table, and some are missing; sequencing was by immunoSEQ multiplex PCR. The data hold under 150,000 clones, with roughly 63% observed a single time. Input material: PBMCs. These TCRs come from a man in his forties in good health and CMV-seropositive.

This clone was counted only a few times. CDR3 in amino acids: CASRHNTGELFF. The DNA for the CDR3 is TGTGCCAGCAGACATAACACCGGGGAGCTGTTTTTT. The chain joins TRBV6-6 to TRBJ2-2; D is undetermined. The ends were cut back, 6 bases at V and 2 bases at J, with 4 bases in the middle. The CDR3 runs 12 residues. The germline CDR1 and CDR2 sequences are MNHNY and SVGAGI (reference sequence).

This chain uses TRBV7-3 with TRBJ2-3, with D possibly matching TRBD2 (6 bases). Trimming took 2 bases from V and 4 from J, leaving 13 bases between them. The CDR3 length is 15 residues. Per the germline V gene, CDR1 is SGHTA and CDR2 is FQGTGA. Written as DNA, the CDR3 is TGTGCCAGCAGCTTATGGGCGGGAAGGGCAGATACGCAGTATTTT. Protein: CASSLWAGRADTQYF. Full variable domain (missing parts from reference TRBV7-3 and TRBJ2-3): GAGVSQTPSNKVTEKGKYVELRCDPISGHTALYWYRQSLGQGPEFLIYFQGTGAADDSGLPNDRFFAVRPEGSVSTLKIQRTERGDSAVYLCASSLWAGRADTQYFGPGTRLTVL.

The V and J genes are TRBV5-6 and TRBJ1-1; D is perhaps TRBD1 (6 bases). The V gene's germline CDR1 is SGHDT and CDR2 YYEEEE. The CDR3 consists of 14 residues. Trimming pared 4 bases from V and 0 bases from J, leaving 10 bases between. CDR3 in amino acids: CASSGQNVNTEAFF. CDR3 nucleotides: TGTGCCAGCAGCGGACAGAATGTGAACACTGAAGCTTTCTTT. Using reference TRBV5-6 and TRBJ1-1 for the parts outside the CDR3, the full variable domain is DAGVTQSPTHLIKTRGQQVTLRCSPKSGHDTVSWYQQALGQGPQFIFQYYEEEERQRGNFPDRFSGHQFPNYSSELNVNALLLGDSALYLCASSGQNVNTEAFFGQGTRLTVV.

This clone has just a few counts. This chain joins TRBV9 and TRBJ2-5; 14 nucleotides agree with TRBD2. J gave up 4 bases and V 4 bases, and 12 bases lay outside the gene matches. The germline V gene has CDR1 SGDLS and CDR2 YYNGEE. This CDR3 has 18 amino acids. This CDR3 is CASSPPTSGGAWGETQYF. CDR3 nucleotide sequence: TGTGCCAGCAGCCCCCCGACTAGCGGGGGGGCGTGGGGAGAGACCCAGTACTTC.

The chain is built from TRBV5-6 and TRBJ1-5, with TRBD1 matching 8 bases. Trimming took 3 bases from V and 6 from J; bases not matched to a gene: 5. There are 14 residues in the CDR3. Germline V gives CDR1 SGHDT, CDR2 YYEEEE. CDR3 in DNA: TGTGCCAGCAGCTCGGCGACAGGGGCTCAGCCCCAGCATTTT. Translating gives CASSSATGAQPQHF.

The chain's CDR3 is CAWRPVRDREVHEQYF. The DNA of the CDR3 is TGTGCCTGGAGACCAGTCCGGGACAGGGAGGTCCACGAGCAGTACTTC. The chain combines TRBV30 with TRBJ2-7; 9 nucleotides align to TRBD1. CDR3 length equals 16 residues. Per the germline V gene, CDR1 is GTSNPN and CDR2 is SVGIG (reference sequence). V trimming: 3 bases; J trimming: 5 bases; junction bases outside the gene matches: 14. Variable domain in full (rest from reference TRBV30 and TRBJ2-7): SQTIHQWPATLVQPVGSPLSLECTVEGTSNPNLYWYRQAAGRGLQLLFYSVGIGQISSEVPQNLSASRPQDRQFILSSKKLLLSDSGFYLCAWRPVRDREVHEQYFGPGTRLTVT.

The chain employs TRBV7-9 and TRBJ2-5; D possibly corresponds to TRBD2 (6 bases). With 4 bases removed from V and 4 bases from J, the gap between germline ends came to 13 bases. Germline V gene data show CDR1 as SEHNR and CDR2 as FQNEAQ (reference sequence). This CDR3 comprises 14 residues. CDR3 protein: CASSSGGGVETQYF. CDR3 DNA: TGTGCCAGCAGCTCCGGAGGAGGGGTAGAGACCCAGTACTTC.

The chain recombines TRBV11-2 with TRBJ1-2; 9 nucleotides align to TRBD1. The CDR3 runs 15 residues. With V trimmed by 4 bases and J by 2 bases, 5 bases remained unmatched. Per the germline V gene, CDR1 is SGHAT and CDR2 is FQNNGV. CDR3 protein: CASSSTGGLNYGYTF. CDR3 in DNA: TGTGCCAGCAGCTCTACAGGGGGCCTGAACTATGGCTACACCTTC.

The genes are TRBV2 and TRBJ2-3; tentatively, D is TRBD1 (5 bases). CDR3 length: 12 amino acids. Trimming shortened V by 5 bases and J by 5 bases, and 8 bases separated the two germline ends. Germline CDR1 and CDR2: SNHLY and FYNNEI. CDR3 in amino acids: CASSPTEDTQYF. The DNA of the CDR3 is TGTGCCAGCAGTCCGACAGAAGATACGCAGTATTTT.

This clone was counted only a few times. The genes are TRBV6-5 and TRBJ2-1; D may be TRBD1 (6 bases). From germline, CDR1 is MNHEY and CDR2 SVGAGI. The germline V and J ends were trimmed by 7 bases and 2 bases, with 15 bases remaining between them. This CDR3 has 15 amino acids. CDR3 amino acids: CASKREGQAYNEQFF. CDR3 DNA sequence: TGTGCCAGCAAACGAGAGGGACAAGCCTACAATGAGCAGTTCTTC.

This chain links TRBV10-3 with TRBJ1-1; no clear D. Trimming shortened V by 5 bases and J by 2 bases, and 12 bases separated the two germline ends. Germline CDR1 ENHRY, CDR2 SYGVKD. The CDR3 is 14 amino acids. The chain's CDR3 is CAISTIDSNTEAFF. DNA for the CDR3: TGTGCCATCAGTACTATTGACTCAAACACTGAAGCTTTCTTT.

The V gene is TRBV18, the J gene TRBJ1-1; 9 positions match TRBD1. The length of the CDR3 is 16 residues. The germline CDR1 and CDR2 sequences are KGHSH and LQKENI. Losses at the gene ends were 3 bases for V and 0 bases for J; bases not matched to a gene: 5. Here the CDR3 DNA reads TGTGCCAGCTCACCGGGACAGGGCTCCATGAACACTGAAGCTTTCTTT. It is translated as CASSPGQGSMNTEAFF. The entire variable domain, with the rest obtained from reference TRBV18 and TRBJ1-1, is as follows: NAGVMQNPRHLVRRRGQEARLRCSPMKGHSHVYWYRQLPEEGLKFMVYLQKENIIDESGMPKERFSAEFPKEGPSILRIQQVVRGDSAAYFCASSPGQGSMNTEAFFGQGTRLTVV.

The chain is built from TRBV9 and TRBJ1-3; TRBD1 matches at 7 bases. Germline values: CDR1 SGDLS, CDR2 YYNGEE. The CDR3 is 14 residues long. The junction had 1 base not matched to a gene; V was cut back by 0 bases and J by 4 bases. The CDR3 loop reads CASSVEQGGNTIYF. In DNA form, the CDR3 reads TGTGCCAGCAGCGTAGAACAGGGGGGAAACACCATATATTTT.

This chain connects TRBV6-6 to TRBJ1-5; D is perhaps TRBD1 (5 bases). Germline V gene sequence: CDR1 MNHNY, CDR2 SVGAGI (reference sequence). CDR3 size: 16 residues. Trimming took 4 bases from V and 1 from J, leaving 14 bases between them. CDR3 in DNA: TGTGCCAGCAGTTCGCGAAGGGGTCCGAGCAATCAGCCCCAGCATTTT. It yields the protein CASSSRRGPSNQPQHF.

The rearrangement joins TRBV7-2 to TRBJ2-7; 7 positions agree with TRBD1. The CDR3 extends over 15 amino acids. Looked up from germline, CDR1 is SGHTA and CDR2 is FQGNSA. V dropped 6 bases and J dropped 1; count of bases not matched to a gene: 9. The chain's CDR3 is CASRQQGYHSYEQYF. Written as DNA, the CDR3 is TGTGCCAGCAGGCAACAGGGGTATCATTCCTACGAGCAGTACTTC. The full variable domain, rest sourced from reference TRBV7-2 and TRBJ2-7, is GAGVSQSPSNKVTEKGKDVELRCDPISGHTALYWYRQSLGQGLEFLIYFQGNSAPDKSGLPSDRFSAERTGGSVSTLTIQRTQQEDSAVYLCASRQQGYHSYEQYFGPGTRLTVT.

The V gene is TRBV5-1, the J gene TRBJ2-2, with 8 bases fitting TRBD1. The germline V gene encodes CDR1 SGHRS and CDR2 YFSETQ. The CDR3 covers 16 residues. V shed 4 bases, J shed 2 bases, and the junction held 7 bases outside the gene matches. Written as DNA, the CDR3 is TGCGCCAGCAGCCCTACAGGGGGTACAAACACCGGGGAGCTGTTTTTT. It is translated as CASSPTGGTNTGELFF. Full variable domain (missing parts from reference TRBV5-1 and TRBJ2-2): KAGVTQTPRYLIKTRGQQVTLSCSPISGHRSVSWYQQTPGQGLQFLFEYFSETQRNKGNFPGRFSGRQFSNSRSEMNVSTLELGDSALYLCASSPTGGTNTGELFFGEGSRLTVL.

This sequence joins TRBV9 and TRBJ2-1, with 9 bases aligning to TRBD2. CDR3 length: 17 residues. The germline gives CDR1 SGDLS, CDR2 YYNGEE. J gave up 5 bases and V 4 bases, and 13 bases lay outside the gene matches. In DNA, the CDR3 is TGTGCCAGCAGCTATACTCCCGGGACTAGCTCGGACAATGAGCAGTTCTTC. It yields the protein CASSYTPGTSSDNEQFF.

This rearrangement joins TRBV6-5 to TRBJ2-7; 8 nucleotides line up with TRBD2. The ends lost 11 bases at V and 2 bases at J; junction bases unmatched: 11. In germline, CDR1 is MNHEY, CDR2 SVGAGI. This CDR3 region has 14 residues. CDR3 region: CAARRVSGAYEQYF. Written as DNA, the CDR3 is TGTGCCGCGCGGCGGGTTAGCGGGGCCTACGAGCAGTACTTC.

This clone was found once. V and J are TRBV28 and TRBJ2-7, with 10 bases lining up with TRBD1. V dropped 4 bases and J dropped 6; count of bases not matched to a gene: 9. This CDR3 has 15 amino acids. CDR1 MDHEN and CDR2 SYDVKM come from the germline V gene. Here the CDR3 reads CASSSSGTGVTEQYF. DNA for the CDR3: TGTGCCAGCAGTTCCTCCGGGACAGGGGTTACCGAGCAGTACTTC.

The chain recombines TRBV6-5 with TRBJ1-2, with D hard to call. The V gene's germline CDR1 is MNHEY and CDR2 SVGAGI. The V end lost 2 bases, the J end lost 5 bases, and 9 bases lay between the germline ends. This CDR3 is built from 13 residues. The CDR3 region has the DNA TGTGCCAGCAGTTACGTAGACGGGTATGGCTACACCTTC. Translated, it gives CASSYVDGYGYTF.

The rearrangement links TRBV12-5 to TRBJ2-7; the match to TRBD1 covers 7 bases. The CDR3 runs 14 residues. V shed 3 bases, J shed 6 bases, and the junction held 8 bases outside the gene matches. The germline V gene encodes CDR1 LGHNT and CDR2 FRNRAP. CDR3 region: CASGFTGAPGEQYF. The CDR3 nucleotides are TGTGCTAGTGGTTTCACAGGGGCGCCAGGCGAGCAGTACTTC. The whole variable domain, filled in from reference TRBV12-5 and TRBJ2-7, reads DARVTQTPRHKVTEMGQEVTMRCQPILGHNTVFWYRQTMMQGLELLAYFRNRAPLDDSGMPKDRFSAEMPDATLATLKIQPSEPRDSAVYFCASGFTGAPGEQYFGPGTRLTVT.

The genes are TRBV2 and TRBJ2-5; D is unclear. V was cut by 7 bases and J by 5 bases, with 5 bases left in between. Germline CDR1 is SNHLY and CDR2 is FYNNEI. This CDR3 has 10 amino acids. CDR3 amino acids: CASTTETQYF. The CDR3 region has the DNA TGTGCCAGCACTACCGAGACCCAGTACTTC.

The rearrangement uses TRBV5-8 and TRBJ2-3; D is ambiguous. The CDR3 extends over 13 amino acids. The germline gives CDR1 SGHTS, CDR2 YDEGEE. V was cut by 2 bases and J by 4 bases, with 8 bases left in between. In DNA form, the CDR3 reads TGTGCCAGCAGCTTTTCGTGGCCAGATACGCAGTATTTT. This encodes CASSFSWPDTQYF. The complete variable domain, with remaining parts taken from reference TRBV5-8 and TRBJ2-3, reads EAGVTQSPTHLIKTRGQQATLRCSPISGHTSVYWYQQALGLGLQFLLWYDEGEERNRGNFPPRFSGRQFPNYSSELNVNALELEDSALYLCASSFSWPDTQYFGPGTRLTVL.

This chain uses TRBV21-1 with TRBJ1-2; the D segment call TRBD1 is taken from the table without a DNA check. TRBV21-1 is shown as a pseudogene. CDR3 length equals 16 residues. The DNA of the CDR3 is TGTGCCAGCAGCAAAGGGCGGGACAGGGCGGGCTATGGCTACACCTTC. Protein product: CASSKGRDRAGYGYTF.

This sequence joins TRBV5-4 and TRBJ2-1; no clear D. Germline V CDR1 and CDR2: SGHNT, YYREEE (reference sequence). Between the trimmed V and J ends, which lost 1 base and 6 bases, there was a span of 11 bases. The CDR3 totals 14 residues. The CDR3 nucleotides read TGTGCCAGCAGCTTGCCTGAGATAGCCAATGAGCAGTTCTTC. This encodes CASSLPEIANEQFF.

The chain employs TRBV7-2 and TRBJ2-3; D unclear. The CDR3 runs 15 residues. The V gene's germline CDR1 is SGHTA and CDR2 FQGNSA. V lost 6 bases to trimming and J lost 0 bases, with 13 bases between them. The CDR3 nucleotides are TGTGCCAGCAGATCTTGGGTCGGGAGCACAGATACGCAGTATTTT. It encodes CASRSWVGSTDTQYF.

The chain recombines TRBV5-1 with TRBJ2-7; 9 bases fit TRBD1. Germline CDR1 is SGHRS and CDR2 is YFSETQ. J lost 3 bases, V lost 4 bases, and 5 bases had no gene match. The CDR3 has 14 amino acids. The CDR3 nucleotides read TGCGCCAGCAGCGAGGGACAGGGATTCTACGAGCAGTACTTC. Translating it yields CASSEGQGFYEQYF.

The chain carries TRBV6-6 and TRBJ1-2; D gene ambiguous. The CDR3 has 11 residues. Trimming removed 11 bases from V and 8 bases from J, with 15 bases in between. Germline-derived CDR1 and CDR2 are MNHNY and SVGAGI (reference sequence). The CDR3 sequence is CAGSGSLGYTF. The CDR3 bases are TGTGCCGGATCGGGAAGCCTCGGCTACACCTTC.

The rearrangement links TRBV2 to TRBJ1-5; maybe TRBD1 (5 bases). The CDR3 extends over 15 amino acids. From germline, CDR1 is SNHLY and CDR2 FYNNEI. Trimming shortened V by 1 base and J by 2 bases, and 9 bases separated the two germline ends. The CDR3 nucleotides are TGTGCCAGCAGTGAAGAAGGGACTGGCAATCAGCCCCAGCATTTT. This translates into CASSEEGTGNQPQHF.